This TCR beta chain came from a study of cytomegalovirus exposure and HLA in healthy donors. This clone appeared once. The target antigen is unknown. The CDR3 contains 15 residues. The germline CDR1 and CDR2 sequences are LNHDA and SQIVND (reference sequence). V gave up 4 bases and J gave up 4 bases, with 14 bases separating them. Study conclusions and caveats: Some TCR beta chains (over 150 of them) were listed as cytomegalovirus-associated. Presence/absence analyses supposed approximately even sequencing depth among donors.

The primer mix had 60 Vbeta and 13 Jbeta primers. The protocol was immunoSEQ multiplex PCR, while the TCRdb copy is restricted to in-frame clones and leaves out a portion. The top ten clones hold 0.35% to 0.5% of a sample with about 200,000 clones, 75% to 85% of them seen once. The source material was PBMCs. This sequence was found in a male donor in good health and CMV-seropositive. V usage is TRBV19 and J usage is TRBJ1-5; no clear D. CDR3 DNA sequence: TGTGCCAGTAGTAACCGGGGTCTACTGAATCAGCCCCAGCATTTT. Protein sequence: CASSNRGLLNQPQHF.